These 22 T cell receptor beta chains were all obtained from the same sample, sequenced in a study of CD8+CD57+ T cells in acquired aplastic anemia. Sequencing involved patients with CD8+CD57+ cell expansion previously shown by flow cytometry. TCR beta VDJ and CDR3 profiling used genomic DNA as template. TCRdb itself ran the reads through MiXCR, one entry per CDR3 protein. Among under 350,000 distinct CDR3 sequences listed, 45% to 65% were seen once. Sequencing was carried out using sorted CD4+, CD8+, or CD8+CD57+ T cells (not recorded which) from PBMCs. Every receptor here comes from a human donor with aplastic anemia.

This clonotype was counted once. The chain recombines TRBV10-3 with TRBJ2-5; 9 bases align to TRBD1. The V and J ends lost 4 bases and 5 bases, in that order; junction bases with no gene match: 5. This CDR3 comprises 14 residues. CDR1 and CDR2 from the germline V gene are ENHRY and SYGVKD. DNA for the CDR3: TGTGCCATCAGTGCCCCCGGGACAGGGGAGACCCAGTACTTC. Amino acid sequence: CAISAPGTGETQYF.

The rearrangement uses TRBV20-1 and TRBJ1-3, with TRBD1 identical over 9 bases. Trimming took 0 bases from V and 3 from J; bases not matched to a gene: 12. The CDR3 length is 18 residues. Germline loops: CDR1 DFQATT, CDR2 SNEGSKA (reference sequence). CDR3 nucleotide sequence: TGCAGTGCTAGAGATCTTTTACGGACAGGGGAAGGTGGAAACACCATATATTTT. It translates to CSARDLLRTGEGGNTIYF.

This clonotype was detected many times. V usage is TRBV6-1 and J usage is TRBJ2-2, with a possible D match to TRBD2 (6 bases). Germline V gives CDR1 MNHNS, CDR2 SASEGT. This CDR3 has 14 amino acids. The V and J ends lost 6 bases and 9 bases respectively, with 17 bases between them. CDR3 DNA sequence: TGTGCCAGCAGGACCCAAACTAGCTCCCGGGAGCTGTTTTTT. Protein sequence: CASRTQTSSRELFF.

This clonotype was counted at least ten times. One end of the junction fails to match germline, which may point to a read error. This rearrangement joins TRBV4-1 to TRBJ2-7; D gene uncertain. This CDR3 contains 17 residues. The germline V gene has CDR1 MGHRA and CDR2 YSYEKL. The CDR3 reads CASSQDTALRPSHEQYF. In DNA, the CDR3 is TGCGCCAGCAGCCAAGATACCGCCTTGCGACCCTCCCACGAGCAGTACTTC.

The V call is TRBV15, the J call TRBJ2-7; 7 bases are shared with TRBD1. Looked up from germline, CDR1 is LNHNV and CDR2 is YYDKDF (reference sequence). The CDR3 is 14 amino acids. Trimming removed 5 bases from V and 2 bases from J; junction bases left unmatched: 6. Here the CDR3 DNA reads TGTGCCACCAGCCGACTGGGACAGACCTACGAGCAGTACTTC. It codes for CATSRLGQTYEQYF.

V usage is TRBV7-9 and J usage is TRBJ1-3, with 8 bases fitting TRBD1. Germline CDR1 and CDR2: SEHNR and FQNEAQ (reference sequence). Trimming removed 0 bases from V and 1 base from J; junction bases left unmatched: 5. CDR3 length: 17 residues. The CDR3 DNA is TGTGCCAGCAGCTTAGCGCTACAGGGGGTTTCTGGAAACACCATATATTTT. Its protein product is CASSLALQGVSGNTIYF.

This chain connects TRBV20-1 to TRBJ1-2; D is undetermined. Per germline, CDR1 DFQATT and CDR2 SNEGSKA (reference sequence). The CDR3 is 12 residues long. Here the CDR3 reads CTCPARGYGYTF. DNA for the CDR3: TGCACCTGTCCGGCGCGGGGCTATGGCTACACCTTC.

There are many counts of this clonotype. The chain links TRBV20-1 to TRBJ1-1; weak D call: TRBD1 (6 bases). V lost 4 bases to trimming and J lost 7 bases, with 19 bases between them. Per germline, CDR1 DFQATT and CDR2 SNEGSKA (reference sequence). The CDR3 has 14 amino acids. Here the CDR3 reads CSATQRGGPGEAFF. DNA of the CDR3: TGCAGTGCTACTCAGAGGGGGGGGCCCGGTGAAGCTTTCTTT.

The chain combines TRBV25-1 with TRBJ2-2, with 9 bases that match TRBD2. This CDR3 is built from 16 residues. From germline, CDR1 is MGHDK and CDR2 SYGVNS. V lost 6 bases, J lost 1 base, and 6 bases stayed unmatched. The CDR3 coding sequence is TGTGCCAGCAGCACTAGCGGGCGACTGAACACCGGGGAGCTGTTTTTT. Translating gives CASSTSGRLNTGELFF.

In its sample, this clonotype was seen many times. V and J are TRBV3-1 and TRBJ1-5, with no clear D. Germline CDR1 is LGHDT and CDR2 is YNNKEL (reference sequence). Trimming cost V 1 base and J 0 bases, with 7 bases left between them. This CDR3 has 15 residues. CDR3 sequence (DNA): TGTGCCAGCAGCCAAGGATCAGCTAGCAATCAGCCCCAGCATTTT. It is translated as CASSQGSASNQPQHF.

This clonotype was detected many times. CDR3 residues: CASSSGQRTDTQYF. The DNA for the CDR3 is TGTGCCAGCAGCTCGGGACAACGCACAGATACGCAGTATTTT. The genes are TRBV5-4 and TRBJ2-3; perhaps TRBD1 as D (6 bases). Per the germline V gene, CDR1 is SGHNT and CDR2 is YYREEE (reference sequence). V was shortened by 3 bases and J by 1 base, with 9 bases between the two germline ends. The CDR3 sequence is 14 residues long.

There are many counts of this clonotype. This sequence joins TRBV7-6 and TRBJ2-1; D may match TRBD1 or TRBD2 (7 bases each). The CDR3 has 18 amino acids. The germline V gene has CDR1 SGHVS and CDR2 FNYEAQ. V lost 0 bases to trimming and J lost 6 bases, with 21 bases between them. The CDR3 region has the DNA TGTGCCAGCAGCTTAGCGCTACCTCGAGCAGGGGGGGGCAATGAGCAGTTCTTC. Its translation: CASSLALPRAGGGNEQFF.

The V gene is TRBV5-4, the J gene TRBJ1-2; no clear D gene. Per the germline V gene, CDR1 is SGHNT and CDR2 is YYREEE (reference sequence). Trimming cost V 4 bases and J 7 bases, with 14 bases left between them. The CDR3 spans 13 residues. The chain's CDR3 is CASSPHSDLGYTF. The CDR3 DNA follows: TGTGCCAGCAGCCCTCATAGCGACCTTGGCTACACCTTC.

The chain uses TRBV6-5 and TRBJ2-7; D call uncertain. The CDR3 has 10 amino acids. V was pared by 0 bases and J by 10 bases, with 4 bases between. Germline loops: CDR1 MNHEY, CDR2 SVGAGI. CDR3 DNA: TGTGCCAGCAGTTACTCGACACAGTACTTC. Translated: CASSYSTQYF.

This clonotype was seen ten or more times. As DNA, the CDR3 is TGTGCCATCCACGTGGGGAGCGGGGGGCCCACCTACGAGCAGTACTTC. It translates to CAIHVGSGGPTYEQYF. The gene calls are TRBV7-3 and TRBJ2-7; TRBD2 matches 9 bases. Looked up from germline, CDR1 is SGHTA and CDR2 is FQGTGA. The CDR3 covers 16 residues. V lost 10 bases to trimming and J lost 2 bases; unmatched junction nucleotides: 15.

With respect to this clonotype: The missing conserved phenylalanine or tryptophan at the end of this CDR3 makes a read error likely. The chain recombines TRBV5-1 with TRBJ2-3; D may be TRBD2 (5 bases). This CDR3 has 13 amino acids. V dropped 4 bases and J dropped 2 bases, with 8 bases sitting between them. Germline values: CDR1 SGHRS, CDR2 YFSETQ. DNA for the CDR3: TGCGCCAGCAGCCGGGAACTCACAGATACGCAGTATCCT. Protein: CASSRELTDTQYP.

As for this clonotype: One end of the junction is discordant with germline, which a read error may explain. The rearrangement uses TRBV7-8 and TRBJ2-3; 7 bases are a match to TRBD2. The CDR3 length is 15 residues. Germline lookup yields CDR1 SGHVS and CDR2 FQNEAQ. CDR3 residues: CDSSSRSGTTDTQYF. The DNA of the CDR3 is TGTGACAGCAGCTCGCGGAGCGGGACTACAGATACGCAGTATTTT.

The gene calls are TRBV3-1 and TRBJ2-7; 8 nucleotides agree with TRBD1. The V segment lost 4 bases and the J segment 7 bases; nucleotides outside the gene matches: 9. The CDR3 contains 14 residues. Looked up from germline, CDR1 is LGHDT and CDR2 is YNNKEL (reference sequence). This CDR3 reads CASSPLDRAVEQYF. The CDR3 nucleotides are TGTGCCAGCAGCCCATTGGACAGGGCGGTTGAGCAGTACTTC.

V gene TRBV7-8 combines with J gene TRBJ1-2; possible D gene TRBD1, 5 bases. Germline CDR1 reads SGHVS; CDR2 reads FQNEAQ. The CDR3 consists of 15 residues. V was clipped by 2 bases and J by 4 bases, with 14 bases between them. The CDR3 DNA reads as TGTGCCAGCAGCTTACGGTTGGGGGGAGGCTATGGCTACACCTTC. This sequence encodes CASSLRLGGGYGYTF.

The chain joins TRBV5-1 to TRBJ2-7; possible D gene TRBD1, 5 bases. This CDR3 has 13 amino acids. The germline V gene has CDR1 SGHRS and CDR2 YFSETQ. Trimming took off 1 base at V and 7 bases at J, with 12 bases between the two ends. CDR3 coding DNA: TGCGCCAGCAGCTTGTCAGGGATCGAGGAGCAGTACTTC. It encodes CASSLSGIEEQYF.

This clonotype was detected ten times or more. This rearrangement joins TRBV7-9 to TRBJ1-3, with D uncertain. In germline, CDR1 is SEHNR, CDR2 FQNEAQ (reference sequence). Trimming stripped 5 bases from V and 1 base from J, with 9 bases between. CDR3 length: 14 amino acids. The CDR3 spells CASSLGNSGNTIYF. Here the CDR3 DNA reads TGTGCCAGCAGCCTAGGGAATTCTGGAAACACCATATATTTT.

The chain carries TRBV19 and TRBJ1-4; D ambiguous. CDR1 LNHDA and CDR2 SQIVND come from the germline V gene (reference sequence). With 5 bases removed from V and 5 bases from J, the gap between germline ends came to 9 bases. The CDR3 runs 13 residues. The DNA for the CDR3 is TGTGCCAGTAGTCGCCGGGTCAATGAAAAACTGTTTTTT. Its translation: CASSRRVNEKLFF.